These 18 T cell receptor beta chains were all obtained from the same sample, sequenced in a study of blood T cell repertoires in COVID-19. Sequencing was performed with immunoSEQ multiplex PCR; in TCRdb, only in-frame clones are kept and a portion is missing. This table has roughly 150,000 clones, about nine tenths appearing once. Sequencing used peripheral blood. The receptors come from a man aged 18 to 29 with COVID-19, enrolled during active disease.

The rearrangement uses TRBV25-1 and TRBJ1-1; the D is unclear. Trimming cost V 6 bases and J 2 bases, with 10 bases left between them. The CDR3 runs 13 residues. Germline-derived CDR1 and CDR2 are MGHDK and SYGVNS. CDR3 sequence: CASRRTANTEAFF. CDR3 in DNA: TGTGCCAGCAGGCGAACAGCTAACACTGAAGCTTTCTTT.

The V and J genes are TRBV27 and TRBJ1-6, with D possibly being TRBD1 (6 bases). The CDR3 has 14 residues. Germline V gives CDR1 MNHEY, CDR2 SMNVEV (reference sequence). Trimming took off 2 bases at V and 10 bases at J, with 12 bases between the two ends. CDR3 bases: TGTGCCAGCAGTTTAAGGCAGGGGAGATCACCCCTCCACTTT. Its translation: CASSLRQGRSPLHF.

This chain connects TRBV10-3 to TRBJ1-3; TRBD1 matches 9 bases. The germline gives CDR1 ENHRY, CDR2 SYGVKD. This CDR3 comprises 15 residues. J gave up 3 bases and V 8 bases, and 8 bases lay outside the gene matches. CDR3 protein: CAIGTGTGFGNTIYF. DNA of the CDR3: TGTGCCATCGGGACCGGGACAGGGTTTGGAAACACCATATATTTT.

This chain connects TRBV2 to TRBJ1-2; D remains ambiguous. The CDR3 contains 12 residues. V lost 8 bases and J 2 bases, leaving 9 bases between the germline ends. The germline V gene encodes CDR1 SNHLY and CDR2 FYNNEI. The CDR3, as DNA: TGTGCCAGCGGTGGCGGCAACTATGGCTACACCTTC. As protein: CASGGGNYGYTF.

This chain links TRBV7-6 with TRBJ2-3; TRBD1 is a possible D gene (6 bases). Trimming stripped 2 bases from V and 4 bases from J, with 13 bases between. Germline CDR1 reads SGHVS; CDR2 reads FNYEAQ. CDR3 length: 15 residues. The CDR3 protein is CASSLSQGPADTQYF. The CDR3 region has the DNA TGTGCCAGCAGCTTATCACAGGGTCCAGCAGATACGCAGTATTTT.

The chain carries TRBV29-1 and TRBJ1-6; D ambiguous. This CDR3 is built from 13 residues. Germline values: CDR1 SQVTM, CDR2 ANQGSEA. V shed 5 bases and J shed 1 base, with 6 bases lying between them. CDR3 nucleotides: TGCAGCGTTCGGAGGTCCTATAATTCACCCCTCCACTTT. It yields the protein CSVRRSYNSPLHF.

For the CDR3, the DNA is TGTGCCAGCAGCTTAGGGGACAGGGGGCTTCATCAGCCCCAGCATTTT. This gives the protein CASSLGDRGLHQPQHF. The chain combines TRBV7-8 with TRBJ1-5, with 12 bases fitting TRBD1. This CDR3 is built from 16 residues. The trim removed 1 base at V and 5 bases at J, leaving 3 bases unmatched. The germline CDR1 and CDR2 sequences are SGHVS and FQNEAQ.

This chain links TRBV27 with TRBJ1-5; 8 positions match TRBD1. The J segment lost 3 bases and the V segment lost 8 bases, leaving 3 bases of the junction unmatched. The CDR3 totals 13 residues. Germline V CDR1 and CDR2: MNHEY, SMNVEV (reference sequence). CDR3 bases: TGTGCCAGCGGGGACAGGAACAATCAGCCCCAGCATTTT. Protein product: CASGDRNNQPQHF.

This chain joins TRBV5-5 and TRBJ2-7, with D perhaps TRBD2 (7 bases). This CDR3 is built from 16 residues. Germline V gives CDR1 SGHKS, CDR2 YYEKEE (reference sequence). The ends were cut back, 4 bases at V and 2 bases at J, with 19 bases in the middle. The CDR3 sequence is CASSHVGGGPTYEQYF. CDR3 nucleotide sequence: TGTGCCAGCAGCCATGTTGGGGGGGGGCCCACCTACGAGCAGTACTTC.

This chain uses TRBV7-6 with TRBJ2-3; TRBD2 aligns across 7 bases. The J segment lost 3 bases and the V segment lost 3 bases, leaving 6 bases of the junction unmatched. This CDR3 contains 15 residues. CDR1 and CDR2 from the germline V gene are SGHVS and FNYEAQ. This chain's CDR3 is CASSFLAGVTDTQYF. The CDR3 DNA follows: TGTGCCAGCAGCTTTCTCGCGGGAGTGACAGATACGCAGTATTTT.

The V gene is TRBV3-1 (or the pseudogene TRBV3-2), the J gene TRBJ2-7; D gene ambiguous. This CDR3 has 14 residues. Germline V gene sequence: CDR1 LGHDT, CDR2 YNNKEL (reference sequence). Trimming removed 0 bases at V and 9 bases at J, with 15 bases between. The CDR3: CASSQDVNPSGQYF. The DNA of the CDR3 is TGTGCCAGCAGCCAAGATGTAAACCCCTCGGGGCAGTACTTC.

V and J are TRBV6-5 and TRBJ2-2; possibly TRBD1 for D (5 bases). Germline CDR1 is MNHEY and CDR2 is SVGAGI. The CDR3 runs 14 residues. V was pared by 0 bases and J by 6 bases, with 8 bases between. CDR3 in amino acids: CASSYSQGSGELFF. Written as DNA, the CDR3 is TGTGCCAGCAGTTACTCGCAGGGCTCCGGGGAGCTGTTTTTT.

The rearrangement links TRBV24-1 to TRBJ1-2, with TRBD1 matching over 7 bases. Trimming at V came to 7 bases and at J to 3 bases, leaving 13 bases not matched to a gene. The CDR3 has 16 amino acids. Per the germline V gene, CDR1 is KGHDR and CDR2 is SFDVKD. The CDR3 region is CATSPGGTAKDYGYTF. CDR3 nucleotide sequence: TGTGCCACCAGCCCAGGGGGGACAGCGAAAGACTATGGCTACACCTTC.

This clone has only a few counts. V gene TRBV29-1 combines with J gene TRBJ1-2, with TRBD1 matching over 10 bases. In germline, CDR1 is SQVTM, CDR2 ANQGSEA. J was trimmed by 6 bases and V by 5 bases; bases with no gene match: 12. The CDR3 contains 15 residues. CDR3 loop: CSVLNRDRGGDGYTF. The CDR3, as DNA: TGCAGCGTTCTTAACCGGGACAGGGGAGGGGATGGCTACACCTTC.

V usage is TRBV27 and J usage is TRBJ1-1; D ambiguous. CDR3 length: 13 residues. V lost 8 bases and J 5 bases, leaving 15 bases between the germline ends. Germline values: CDR1 MNHEY, CDR2 SMNVEV (reference sequence). This CDR3 is CASRRPLGTEAFF. The CDR3 region has the DNA TGTGCCAGCCGCCGGCCCCTCGGGACTGAAGCTTTCTTT.

This chain connects TRBV6-5 to TRBJ1-1, with TRBD1 matching over 7 bases. This CDR3 comprises 14 residues. The ends lost 4 bases at V and 7 bases at J; junction bases unmatched: 9. Looked up from germline, CDR1 is MNHEY and CDR2 is SVGAGI. The CDR3 bases are TGTGCCAGCAGTTGGTTCCAGGGGGACGATGAAGCTTTCTTT. Translating it yields CASSWFQGDDEAFF.

The CDR3 sequence is CASSYVGGLTDTQYF. The DNA of the CDR3 is TGTGCCAGCAGTTACGTGGGGGGGCTCACAGATACGCAGTATTTT. The chain couples TRBV6-6 to TRBJ2-3; possibly TRBD2 for D (7 bases). This CDR3 is 15 amino acids long. CDR1 and CDR2 from the germline V gene are MNHNY and SVGAGI (reference sequence). The ends were cut back, 2 bases at V and 2 bases at J, with 11 bases in the middle.

The V gene is TRBV16, the J gene TRBJ1-5; 8 bases fit TRBD1. V shed 6 bases, J shed 5 bases, and the junction held 6 bases outside the gene matches. There are 14 residues in the CDR3. The V gene's germline CDR1 is KGHSY and CDR2 FQNENV. The CDR3 sequence is CASSRTGRHQPQHF. CDR3 nucleotide sequence: TGTGCCAGCAGTCGGACAGGGCGGCATCAGCCCCAGCATTTT.